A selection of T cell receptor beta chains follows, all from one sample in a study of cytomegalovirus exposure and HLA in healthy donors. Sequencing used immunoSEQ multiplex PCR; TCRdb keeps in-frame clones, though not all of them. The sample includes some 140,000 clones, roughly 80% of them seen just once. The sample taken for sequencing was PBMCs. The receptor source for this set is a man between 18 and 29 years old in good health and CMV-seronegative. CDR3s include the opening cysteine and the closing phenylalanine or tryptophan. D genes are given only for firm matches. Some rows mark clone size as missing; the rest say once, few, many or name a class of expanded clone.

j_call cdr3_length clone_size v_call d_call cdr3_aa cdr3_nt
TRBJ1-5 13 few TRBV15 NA CATTMQFNQPQHF TGTGCCACCACGATGCAGTTCAATCAGCCCCAGCATTTT
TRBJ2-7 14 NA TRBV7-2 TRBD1 CASSRTGGNYEQYF TGTGCCAGCAGCCGGACAGGAGGAAACTACGAGCAGTACTTC
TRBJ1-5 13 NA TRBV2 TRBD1 CASSTDRDQPQHF TGTGCCAGCAGTACCGACAGGGATCAGCCCCAGCATTTT
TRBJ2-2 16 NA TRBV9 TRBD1 CASSAPRQGNTGELFF TGTGCCAGCAGCGCCCCTCGACAGGGGAACACCGGGGAGCTGTTTTTT
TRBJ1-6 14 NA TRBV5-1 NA CASSLGGKNSPLHF TGCGCCAGCAGCTTGGGAGGGAAGAATTCACCCCTCCACTTT
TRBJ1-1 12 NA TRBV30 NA CAWSVLGGRAFF TGTGCCTGGAGTGTACTTGGAGGTAGGGCTTTCTTT
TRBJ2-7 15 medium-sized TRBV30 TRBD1 CAWSQGQGVSREQYF TGTGCCTGGAGCCAAGGGCAGGGGGTCTCCCGCGAGCAGTACTTC
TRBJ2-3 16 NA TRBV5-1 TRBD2 CASSSGLAGMLDTQYF TGCGCCAGCAGCTCGGGACTAGCGGGTATGTTGGATACGCAGTATTTT
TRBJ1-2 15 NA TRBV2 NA CASRVRAHSNYGYTF TGTGCCAGCAGGGTCAGGGCCCACTCAAACTATGGCTACACCTTC
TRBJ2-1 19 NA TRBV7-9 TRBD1 CASSLAYRGLPSSYNEQFF TGTGCCAGCAGCCTAGCTTACAGGGGGCTCCCGAGCTCCTACAATGAGCAGTTCTTC
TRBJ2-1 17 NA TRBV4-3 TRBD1 CASSQDSRDRGLDEQFF TGCGCCAGCAGCCAAGACTCTCGGGACAGGGGGCTCGATGAGCAGTTCTTC
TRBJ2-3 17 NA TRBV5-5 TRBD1 CASSLAWTGERTDTQYF TGTGCCAGCAGCTTGGCTTGGACAGGAGAAAGGACAGATACGCAGTATTTT
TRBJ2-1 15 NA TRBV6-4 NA CATSDSRDNNNEQFF TGTGCCACCTCAGACTCCCGGGACAACAACAATGAGCAGTTCTTC
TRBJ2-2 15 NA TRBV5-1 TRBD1 CASSWGQGGTGELFF TGCGCCAGCAGCTGGGGACAGGGTGGCACCGGGGAGCTGTTTTTT
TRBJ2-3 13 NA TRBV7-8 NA CASSGGSTDTQYF TGTGCCAGCAGCGGAGGGAGTACAGATACGCAGTATTTT
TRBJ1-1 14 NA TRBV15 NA CATSRGGETTEAFF TGTGCCACCAGCAGAGGAGGTGAGACGACTGAAGCTTTCTTT
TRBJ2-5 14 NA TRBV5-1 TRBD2 CASSPWEGRETQYF TGCGCCAGCAGCCCCTGGGAGGGGAGAGAGACCCAGTACTTC
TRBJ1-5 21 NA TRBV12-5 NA CASGLTGLNLDLSRSNQPQHF TGTGCTAGTGGTTTGACAGGGTTAAATCTAGACTTAAGCCGTAGCAATCAGCCCCAGCATTTT
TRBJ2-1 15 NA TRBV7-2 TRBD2 CASSWNPGTTNEQFF TGTGCCAGCAGCTGGAACCCCGGGACTACCAATGAGCAGTTCTTC
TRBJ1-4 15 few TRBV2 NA CASTPAGLINEKLFF TGTGCCAGCACCCCGGCTGGGCTGATTAATGAAAAACTGTTTTTT
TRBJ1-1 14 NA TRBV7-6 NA CASSRGGTNTEAFF TGTGCCAGCAGCCGAGGCGGCACTAACACTGAAGCTTTCTTT
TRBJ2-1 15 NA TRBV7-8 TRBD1 CASSPGTGTYNEQFF TGTGCCAGCAGCCCAGGGACAGGGACCTACAATGAGCAGTTCTTC
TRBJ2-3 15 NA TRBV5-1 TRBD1 CASTTGTGGTDTQYF TGCGCCAGCACGACCGGGACAGGGGGCACAGATACGCAGTATTTT